The 16 T cell receptor beta chains below were found in one sample sequenced in a study of regulatory T cells in long-lasting Graves disease. Time point given: persistent/refractory GD, antithyroid drugs over 5 years with positive TRAb. Isolated PBMC RNA provided the starting material for the TCR library. The authors built TCR beta libraries using iRepertoire HTBI primers and Arm-PCR of CDR3 regions. TCRdb reprocessed the multiplex PCR reads via MiXCR and lists one record per CDR3 protein. The sample lists nearly 350,000 distinct CDR3 sequences; 15% to 20% were seen once. The sample here was peripheral blood mononuclear cells (PBMCs), taken when the disease was refractory, from a patient treated with antithyroid drugs. Receptors were obtained from a female donor with Graves disease.

This clonotype was observed at least ten times. The gene calls are TRBV6-1 and TRBJ1-4; no firm D call. This CDR3 comprises 14 residues. Trimming took off 6 bases at V and 3 bases at J, with 11 bases between the two ends. Per germline, CDR1 MNHNS and CDR2 SASEGT. Here the CDR3 DNA reads TGTGCCAGCAGAAGGACGGTTCCTAATGAAAAACTGTTTTTT. Translating it yields CASRRTVPNEKLFF.

The chain employs TRBV30 and TRBJ1-2, with 10 bases aligning to TRBD1. CDR3 size: 11 residues. Per germline, CDR1 GTSNPN and CDR2 SVGIG (reference sequence). CDR3 loop: CAATGGCGYTF. CDR3 coding DNA: TGTGCTGCGACAGGGGGCTGTGGCTACACCTTC.

The chain has TRBV7-9 and TRBJ2-5; TRBD2 agrees at 10 bases. The germline V gene encodes CDR1 SEHNR and CDR2 FQNEAQ (reference sequence). The CDR3 is 17 amino acids. J gave up 1 base and V 1 base, and 6 bases lay outside the gene matches. The CDR3 DNA reads as TGTGCCAGCAGCTTAGTAGAGCGGGGGGGCCGCCAAGAGACCCAGTACTTC. Residues: CASSLVERGGRQETQYF.

This clonotype was seen repeatedly, ten times or more. The V call is TRBV28, the J call TRBJ1-2; no firm D call. This CDR3 is built from 12 residues. Trimming took off 7 bases at V and 5 bases at J, with 11 bases between the two ends. Germline V gives CDR1 MDHEN, CDR2 SYDVKM. CDR3 in DNA: TGTGCCAGCACCCTAGGTCCTTATGGCTACACCTTC. Its protein product is CASTLGPYGYTF.

In this sample, this clonotype turned up many times. J is TRBJ1-5 and V is TRBV6-2 or TRBV6-3; 8 positions match TRBD1. The CDR3 runs 13 residues. Germline lookup yields CDR1 MNHEY and CDR2 SVGEGT. After removal of 8 bases from V and 9 bases from J, the junction contained 9 bases not matched to a gene. The DNA of the CDR3 is TGTGCCAGCGGGGACAGGTCGGATCGGCCCCAGCATTTT. Translated, it gives CASGDRSDRPQHF.

This clonotype was recorded at least ten times. This chain links TRBV29-1 with TRBJ2-7; TRBD1 matches at 7 bases. The CDR3 consists of 13 residues. Germline values: CDR1 SQVTM, CDR2 ANQGSEA. With V trimmed by 5 bases and J by 3 bases, 7 bases remained unmatched. The CDR3 bases are TGCAGCGTTTCCGGGACAGCTAACTACGAGCAGTACTTC. The encoded protein is CSVSGTANYEQYF.

CDR3 amino acids: CASRRQGAWQPQHF. The CDR3, as DNA: TGTGCCAGCAGGAGACAGGGGGCATGGCAGCCCCAGCATTTT. V is TRBV2 and J is TRBJ1-5, with 10 bases matching TRBD1. Germline CDR1 is SNHLY and CDR2 is FYNNEI. With V trimmed by 6 bases and J by 7 bases, 6 bases remained unmatched. This CDR3 is 14 amino acids long.

This clonotype was recorded at least ten times. The chain couples TRBV12-5 to TRBJ1-1; unclear D gene. V lost 2 bases and J 2 bases, leaving 9 bases between the germline ends. Germline values: CDR1 LGHNT, CDR2 FRNRAP. The CDR3 is 14 amino acids. CDR3 sequence (DNA): TGTGCTAGTGGTTTGACAGCCTTCAACACTGAAGCTTTCTTT. It is translated as CASGLTAFNTEAFF.

The chain has TRBV10-3 and TRBJ1-3; D is perhaps TRBD1 (5 bases). V lost 0 bases to trimming and J lost 0 bases, with 6 bases between them. The CDR3 consists of 15 residues. Germline V gives CDR1 ENHRY, CDR2 SYGVKD. As DNA, the CDR3 is TGTGCCATCAGTGAGTCGGGGGTCTCTGGAAACACCATATATTTT. Amino acids: CAISESGVSGNTIYF.

This clonotype came up many times. The J gene is TRBJ1-2, the V gene TRBV20-1; weak D call: TRBD1 (5 bases). Trimming removed 3 bases from V and 6 bases from J, with 14 bases in between. Germline-derived CDR1 and CDR2 are DFQATT and SNEGSKA (reference sequence). There are 13 residues in the CDR3. This chain's CDR3 is CSARTGPADGYTF. The CDR3 bases are TGCAGTGCTAGGACGGGACCCGCGGATGGCTACACCTTC.

The sample holds many counts of this clonotype. The chain has TRBV28 and TRBJ2-5; tentatively, D is TRBD1 or TRBD2 (5 bases each). This CDR3 is built from 16 residues. V was clipped by 4 bases and J by 2 bases, with 17 bases between them. Germline V gene lookup returns CDR1 MDHEN and CDR2 SYDVKM. The CDR3 DNA reads TGTGCCAGCAGTTCGGGTAGACTTGGGGGACAAGAGACCCAGTACTTC. The encoded protein is CASSSGRLGGQETQYF.

This clonotype occurred a few times. The gene calls are TRBV20-1 and TRBJ1-6; D is ambiguous. Looked up from germline, CDR1 is DFQATT and CDR2 is SNEGSKA (reference sequence). V lost 4 bases to trimming and J lost 3 bases, with 19 bases between them. This CDR3 has 17 amino acids. Here the CDR3 DNA reads TGCAGTGCTATAGAAGGGAGGAGCGGGGACTATAATTCACCCCTCCACTTT. This encodes CSAIEGRSGDYNSPLHF.

In its sample, this clonotype was seen many times. The chain links TRBV7-2 to TRBJ1-6, with D hard to call. CDR1 is SGHTA, CDR2 FQGNSA, per germline. The CDR3 consists of 15 residues. The ends were cut back, 4 bases at V and 7 bases at J, with 14 bases in the middle. CDR3 region: CASSSVSASNSPLHF. The DNA of the CDR3 is TGTGCCAGCAGCTCAGTCAGCGCTAGCAATTCACCCCTCCACTTT.

This clonotype was counted between two and nine times. V gene TRBV20-1 combines with J gene TRBJ2-5, with a possible D match to TRBD2 (5 bases). The J call may not be correct, given that the DNA end is closer to TRBJ2-1. The CDR3 covers 11 residues. The germline V gene has CDR1 DFQATT and CDR2 SNEGSKA (reference sequence). This CDR3 is CSEGDYNEQFF. The DNA of the CDR3 is TGCAGTGAGGGAGACTACAATGAGCAGTTCTTC.

The rearrangement uses TRBV20-1 and TRBJ2-2; D gene unclear. CDR3 length: 12 amino acids. V lost 0 bases, J lost 5 bases, and 4 bases lay in between. The germline V gene encodes CDR1 DFQATT and CDR2 SNEGSKA (reference sequence). CDR3 sequence reads: CSARDHTGELFF. CDR3 coding DNA: TGCAGTGCTAGAGATCATACCGGGGAGCTGTTTTTT.

V and J are TRBV2 and TRBJ2-1; TRBD1 or TRBD2 may be the D gene (5 bases each). Looked up from germline, CDR1 is SNHLY and CDR2 is FYNNEI. The CDR3 covers 11 residues. V lost 9 bases and J 8 bases, leaving 11 bases between the germline ends. This CDR3 is CASVLGDEQFF. Written as DNA, the CDR3 is TGTGCCAGTGTACTAGGGGATGAGCAGTTCTTC.